This T cell receptor beta chain stems from a study of tumor-infiltrating lymphocytes in primary liver carcinoma. Study summary: Subjects presented with primary liver carcinoma managed by surgical resection. The study's findings and limits: Blood had a significantly lower top-250-clone fraction than tumors did (p = 0.039).

CDR3 length equals 19 residues. Germline assignment: CDR1 MNHEY and CDR2 SVGAGI. About this clonotype itself: Its antigen is still unknown. One base away lies a much larger clone, so this may be a sequencing read error.

Extraction also yielded germline DNA, while blood RNA was obtained from unsorted whole blood. Among the patients, all had chronic HBV infection and none had been treated. A constant-region primer primed TCR beta cDNA synthesis from roughly 500 ng of total RNA. Slightly modified ARM-PCR with three nested multiplex PCR rounds yielded TCR beta libraries. Running 9 to 11 cycles apiece, the first two PCR rounds relied on TRBV1-TRBV30 forward primers together with a C-beta reverse primer. Using its own MiXCR run on the multiplex PCR reads, TCRdb lists one record per CDR3 protein. Among about 310,000 distinct CDR3 sequences, about 60% were seen once, and the ten largest hold about 9.4%.

This chain uses TRBV6-5 with TRBJ2-3; D uncertain. The material sequenced was peripheral blood. The sequence was obtained from a man aged 35 to 55 with primary liver carcinoma and hepatitis B virus infection. CDR3: CATSYLSFGVADFTDTQYF. The CDR3 bases are TGTGCCACCAGTTACCTCTCGTTTGGGGTAGCAGATTTCACAGATACGCAGTATTTT.